Below, 14 T cell receptor beta chains from the same sample are listed, as sequenced in a study of cytomegalovirus exposure and HLA in healthy donors. PCR primers comprised 60 Vbeta and 13 Jbeta primers. The data were produced by immunoSEQ multiplex PCR, yet TCRdb's version contains in-frame clones alone and is incomplete. This listing includes approximately 82,000 clones. What was sequenced was PBMCs. The origin of the receptors is a woman aged 55-70 years in good health and CMV-seronegative.

V is TRBV7-9 and J is TRBJ2-3; 12 bases agree with TRBD2. The CDR3 loop spans 18 amino acids. Germline V gene lookup returns CDR1 SEHNR and CDR2 FQNEAQ (reference sequence). The V and J ends lost 1 base and 0 bases, in that order; junction bases with no gene match: 5. The CDR3 sequence is CASSLDRTSGKSTDTQYF. DNA of the CDR3: TGTGCCAGCAGCTTAGATAGGACTAGCGGGAAAAGCACAGATACGCAGTATTTT.

The chain has TRBV2 and TRBJ1-1, with D perhaps TRBD1 (5 bases). This CDR3 has 11 amino acids. Trimming took 2 bases from V and 8 from J, leaving 6 bases between them. Germline lookup yields CDR1 SNHLY and CDR2 FYNNEI. CDR3 amino acids: CASSEWTEAFF. The DNA of the CDR3 is TGTGCCAGCAGTGAATGGACAGAAGCTTTCTTT.

The chain has TRBV4-1 and TRBJ2-6; 7 bases line up with TRBD1. Per the germline V gene, CDR1 is MGHRA and CDR2 is YSYEKL. The J segment lost 0 bases and the V segment lost 0 bases, leaving 8 bases of the junction unmatched. The CDR3 covers 19 residues. CDR3 in DNA: TGCGCCAGCAGCCAAGACAGGGAGACAGGGTTCTCTGGGGCCAACGTCCTGACTTTC. It is translated as CASSQDRETGFSGANVLTF.

V and J are TRBV7-3 and TRBJ2-3, with 14 positions matching TRBD2. Germline CDR1 and CDR2: SGHTA and FQGTGA. The J segment lost 3 bases and the V segment lost 0 bases, leaving 17 bases of the junction unmatched. CDR3 length: 22 amino acids. CDR3 nucleotide sequence: TGTGCCAGCAGCTTAACGAACCCCGCCCCCGGGACTAGCGGGAGACGGACAGATACGCAGTATTTT. The encoded protein is CASSLTNPAPGTSGRRTDTQYF.

The chain employs TRBV2 and TRBJ2-7; D is possibly TRBD1 (6 bases). Trimming removed 11 bases at V and 7 bases at J, with 9 bases between. This CDR3 region has 9 residues. Per the germline V gene, CDR1 is SNHLY and CDR2 is FYNNEI. Here the CDR3 DNA reads TGTGCCGTTGGGACAGAGCAGTACTTC. The encoded protein is CAVGTEQYF.

The genes are TRBV12-5 and TRBJ1-2; 9 bases map to TRBD1. V dropped 1 base and J dropped 0; count of bases not matched to a gene: 9. CDR3 length: 18 amino acids. The germline V gene encodes CDR1 LGHNT and CDR2 FRNRAP. The DNA for the CDR3 is TGTGCTAGTGGTTTGGCGACCGGGACAGGGAGAGCTAACTATGGCTACACCTTC. Translated: CASGLATGTGRANYGYTF. Supplemented by reference TRBV12-5 and TRBJ1-2, the full variable domain reads DARVTQTPRHKVTEMGQEVTMRCQPILGHNTVFWYRQTMMQGLELLAYFRNRAPLDDSGMPKDRFSAEMPDATLATLKIQPSEPRDSAVYFCASGLATGTGRANYGYTFGSGTRLTVV.

The rearrangement uses TRBV16 and TRBJ2-7; 7 positions match TRBD1. The CDR3 spans 14 residues. Germline V gives CDR1 KGHSY, CDR2 FQNENV. With 3 bases clipped from V and 4 bases from J, the junction kept 6 bases outside the gene matches. The CDR3 DNA follows: TGTGCCAGCAGCCAGAGTACAGGGGCGTACGAGCAGTACTTC. Protein product: CASSQSTGAYEQYF.

This chain joins TRBV18 and TRBJ1-5, with D possibly being TRBD1 (5 bases). The length of the CDR3 is 19 residues. The germline gives CDR1 KGHSH, CDR2 LQKENI. The germline V and J ends were trimmed by 3 bases and 0 bases, with 21 bases remaining between them. In nucleotides, the CDR3 is TGTGCCAGCTCACCGACGGACACGACTGCTCCCCTTAGCAATCAGCCCCAGCATTTT. Its protein product is CASSPTDTTAPLSNQPQHF. Combining the CDR3 with reference TRBV18 and TRBJ1-5 gives the whole variable domain NAGVMQNPRHLVRRRGQEARLRCSPMKGHSHVYWYRQLPEEGLKFMVYLQKENIIDESGMPKERFSAEFPKEGPSILRIQQVVRGDSAAYFCASSPTDTTAPLSNQPQHFGDGTRLSIL.

This rearrangement joins TRBV19 to TRBJ2-5; D gene ambiguous. The CDR3 spans 14 residues. V was shortened by 3 bases and J by 2 bases, with 10 bases between the two germline ends. Germline CDR1 and CDR2: LNHDA and SQIVND (reference sequence). The CDR3 nucleotides read TGTGCCAGTAGTATGCGGTTGAATCAAGAGACCCAGTACTTC. Protein product: CASSMRLNQETQYF.

A word on this clone: The junction does not match germline at one end; this may be a read error. The chain uses TRBV7-7 and TRBJ2-5; 7 nucleotides line up with TRBD1. CDR1 is SSHAT and CDR2 is FNYEAQ in the germline V gene (reference sequence). The CDR3 runs to 15 residues. In DNA, the CDR3 is TGTGCTAGCAGCTTAGGAGGACAGGAGAAAGAGACCCAGTACTTC. Its translation: CASSLGGQEKETQYF.

The genes are TRBV4-2 and TRBJ2-1, with 7 bases identical to TRBD2. Germline V gene sequence: CDR1 LGHNA, CDR2 YNFKEQ. With 3 bases clipped from V and 7 bases from J, the junction kept 15 bases outside the gene matches. The CDR3 consists of 17 residues. CDR3 nucleotides: TGTGCCAGCAGCCATTGGGGGTTGGAGGCCGGGGGGAATGAGCAGTTCTTC. Translated, it gives CASSHWGLEAGGNEQFF.

The chain is built from TRBV5-1 and TRBJ2-7; a possible D gene is TRBD2 (5 bases). Trimming cost V 0 bases and J 3 bases, with 13 bases left between them. Germline CDR1 reads SGHRS; CDR2 reads YFSETQ. This CDR3 has 15 residues. CDR3 nucleotide sequence: TGCGCCAGCAGCTTGGCCTCTAGCCTGCACTACGAGCAGTACTTC. Its protein is CASSLASSLHYEQYF.

This chain joins TRBV28 and TRBJ1-3; D is possibly TRBD1 (5 bases). Germline V gene lookup returns CDR1 MDHEN and CDR2 SYDVKM. This CDR3 has 16 residues. Trimming stripped 5 bases from V and 0 bases from J, with 14 bases between. The CDR3 spells CASSPSRGISGNTIYF. CDR3 coding DNA: TGTGCCAGCAGTCCATCTCGGGGGATCTCTGGAAACACCATATATTTT. Supplemented by reference TRBV28 and TRBJ1-3, the full variable domain reads DVKVTQSSRYLVKRTGEKVFLECVQDMDHENMFWYRQDPGLGLRLIYFSYDVKMKEKGDIPEGYSVSREKKERFSLILESASTNQTSMYLCASSPSRGISGNTIYFGEGSWLTVV.

The chain links TRBV2 to TRBJ1-6; D unresolved. Germline-derived CDR1 and CDR2 are SNHLY and FYNNEI. The CDR3 covers 13 residues. Trimming left V 3 bases short and J 10 bases short, with 10 bases between. CDR3 bases: TGTGCCAGCAGTGAGATGGAGTGGTCACCCCTCCACTTT. Translating gives CASSEMEWSPLHF.